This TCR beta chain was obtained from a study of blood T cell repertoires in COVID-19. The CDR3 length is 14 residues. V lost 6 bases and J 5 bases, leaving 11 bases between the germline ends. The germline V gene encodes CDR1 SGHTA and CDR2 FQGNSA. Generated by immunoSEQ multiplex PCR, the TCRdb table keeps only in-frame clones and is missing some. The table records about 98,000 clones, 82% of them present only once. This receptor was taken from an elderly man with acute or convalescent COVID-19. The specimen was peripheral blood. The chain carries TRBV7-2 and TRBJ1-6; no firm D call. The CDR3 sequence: CASRLMGDNSPLHF. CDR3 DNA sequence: TGTGCCAGCAGACTAATGGGTGATAATTCACCCCTCCACTTT.